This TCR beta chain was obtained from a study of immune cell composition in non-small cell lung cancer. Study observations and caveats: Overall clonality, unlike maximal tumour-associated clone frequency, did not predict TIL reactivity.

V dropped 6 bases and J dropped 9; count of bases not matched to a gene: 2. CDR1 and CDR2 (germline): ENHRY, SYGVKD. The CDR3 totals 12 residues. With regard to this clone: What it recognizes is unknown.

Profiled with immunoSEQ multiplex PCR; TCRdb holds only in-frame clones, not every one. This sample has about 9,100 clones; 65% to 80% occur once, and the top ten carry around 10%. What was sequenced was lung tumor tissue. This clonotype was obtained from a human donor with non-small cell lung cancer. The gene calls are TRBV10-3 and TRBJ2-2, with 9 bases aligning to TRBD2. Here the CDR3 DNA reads TGTGCCATCAGCCTAGCGGGGCGGGAGCTGTTTTTT. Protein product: CAISLAGRELFF.